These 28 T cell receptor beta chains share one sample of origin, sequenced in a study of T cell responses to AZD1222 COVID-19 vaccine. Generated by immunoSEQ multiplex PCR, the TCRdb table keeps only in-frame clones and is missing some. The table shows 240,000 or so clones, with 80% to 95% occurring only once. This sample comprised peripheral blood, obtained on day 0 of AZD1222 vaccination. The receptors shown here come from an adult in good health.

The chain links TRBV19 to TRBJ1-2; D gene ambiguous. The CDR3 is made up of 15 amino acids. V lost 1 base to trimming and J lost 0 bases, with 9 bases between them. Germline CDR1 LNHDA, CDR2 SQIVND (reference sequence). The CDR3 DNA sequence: TGTGCCAGTAGTATAGGCCCCAGTCCTAACTATGGCTACACCTTC. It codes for CASSIGPSPNYGYTF.

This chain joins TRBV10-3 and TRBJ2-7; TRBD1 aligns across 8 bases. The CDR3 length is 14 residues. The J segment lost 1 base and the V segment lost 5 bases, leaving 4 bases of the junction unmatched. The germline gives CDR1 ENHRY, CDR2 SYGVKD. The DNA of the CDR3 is TGTGCCATCAGTTCGGACAGGGATTCCTACGAGCAGTACTTC. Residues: CAISSDRDSYEQYF.

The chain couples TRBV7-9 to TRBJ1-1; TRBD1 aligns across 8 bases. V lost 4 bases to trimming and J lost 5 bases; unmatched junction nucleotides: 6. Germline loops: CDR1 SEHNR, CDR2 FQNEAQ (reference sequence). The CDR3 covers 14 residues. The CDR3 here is CASSSQTGETEAFF. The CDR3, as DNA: TGTGCCAGCAGCTCGCAGACAGGGGAGACTGAAGCTTTCTTT.

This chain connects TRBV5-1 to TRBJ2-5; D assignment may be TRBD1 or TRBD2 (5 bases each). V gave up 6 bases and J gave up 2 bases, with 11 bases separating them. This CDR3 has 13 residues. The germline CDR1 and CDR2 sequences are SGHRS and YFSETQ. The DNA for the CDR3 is TGCGCCAGCACCCCGGGGCAGCAAGAGACCCAGTACTTC. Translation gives CASTPGQQETQYF.

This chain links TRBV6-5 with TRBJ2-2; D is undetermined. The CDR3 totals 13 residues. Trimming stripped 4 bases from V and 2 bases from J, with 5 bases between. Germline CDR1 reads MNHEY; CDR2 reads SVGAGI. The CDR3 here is CASSFLNTGELFF. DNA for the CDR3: TGTGCCAGCAGTTTCCTAAACACCGGGGAGCTGTTTTTT.

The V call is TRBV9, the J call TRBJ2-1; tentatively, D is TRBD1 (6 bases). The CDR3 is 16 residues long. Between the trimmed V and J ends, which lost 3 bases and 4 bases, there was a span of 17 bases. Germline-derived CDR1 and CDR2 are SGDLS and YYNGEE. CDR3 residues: CASSAEWTGTYNEQFF. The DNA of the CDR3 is TGTGCCAGCAGCGCGGAATGGACGGGGACATACAATGAGCAGTTCTTC. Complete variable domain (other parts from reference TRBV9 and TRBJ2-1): DSGVTQTPKHLITATGQRVTLRCSPRSGDLSVYWYQQSLDQGLQFLIQYYNGEERAKGNILERFSAQQFPDLHSELNLSSLELGDSALYFCASSAEWTGTYNEQFFGPGTRLTVL.

CDR3 in amino acids: CASSVEGAGNTIYF. The DNA for the CDR3 is TGTGCCAGCAGTGTGGAAGGAGCTGGAAACACCATATATTTT. The chain carries TRBV2 and TRBJ1-3; no clear D. Between the trimmed V and J ends, which lost 4 bases and 2 bases, there was a span of 9 bases. The CDR3 totals 14 residues. The germline gives CDR1 SNHLY, CDR2 FYNNEI.

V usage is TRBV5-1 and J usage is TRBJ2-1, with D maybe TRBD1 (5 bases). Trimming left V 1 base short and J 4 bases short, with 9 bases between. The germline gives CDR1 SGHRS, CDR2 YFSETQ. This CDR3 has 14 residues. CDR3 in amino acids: CASSLQGSYNEQFF. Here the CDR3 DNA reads TGCGCCAGCAGCTTGCAGGGTTCTTACAATGAGCAGTTCTTC.

CDR3 DNA sequence: TGCGCCAGCAGCTTGGCCCAGGGGGCGGCTTACTATGGCTACACCTTC. Residues: CASSLAQGAAYYGYTF. The V and J genes are TRBV5-1 and TRBJ1-2, with 8 bases aligning to TRBD1. J gave up 3 bases and V 0 bases, and 7 bases lay outside the gene matches. Germline assignment: CDR1 SGHRS and CDR2 YFSETQ. The CDR3 is made up of 16 amino acids.

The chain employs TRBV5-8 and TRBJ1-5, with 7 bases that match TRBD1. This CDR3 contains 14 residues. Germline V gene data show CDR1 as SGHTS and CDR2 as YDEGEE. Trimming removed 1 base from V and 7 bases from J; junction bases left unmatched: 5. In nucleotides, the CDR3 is TGTGCCAGCAGCTTGAGGACAGGCGGGCAGCCCCAGCATTTT. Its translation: CASSLRTGGQPQHF. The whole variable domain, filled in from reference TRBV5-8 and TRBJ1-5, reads EAGVTQSPTHLIKTRGQQATLRCSPISGHTSVYWYQQALGLGLQFLLWYDEGEERNRGNFPPRFSGRQFPNYSSELNVNALELEDSALYLCASSLRTGGQPQHFGDGTRLSIL.

For the CDR3, the DNA is TGTGCCAGCAGCCCCATACGAGGCCTTCAGTACTTC. This codes for CASSPIRGLQYF. The chain has TRBV7-2 and TRBJ2-7; D not resolved. V was clipped by 5 bases and J by 10 bases, with 15 bases between them. Per germline, CDR1 SGHTA and CDR2 FQGNSA. CDR3 length equals 12 residues.

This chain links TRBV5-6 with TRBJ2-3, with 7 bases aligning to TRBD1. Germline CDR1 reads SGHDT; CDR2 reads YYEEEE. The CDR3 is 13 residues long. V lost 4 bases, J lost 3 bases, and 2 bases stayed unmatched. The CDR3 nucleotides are TGTGCCAGCAGCCCGGACAGGACAGATACGCAGTATTTT. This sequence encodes CASSPDRTDTQYF.

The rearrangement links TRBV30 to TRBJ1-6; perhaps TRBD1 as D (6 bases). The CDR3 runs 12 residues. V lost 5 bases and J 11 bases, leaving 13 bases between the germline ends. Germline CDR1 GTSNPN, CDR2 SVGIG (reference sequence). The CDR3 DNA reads TGTGCCTGGGACAAGGGGGGGACACCCCTCCACTTT. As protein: CAWDKGGTPLHF.

Written as DNA, the CDR3 is TGTGCCAGCTCCCCCGTGGGCCTCTCTGGGGCCAACGTCCTGACTTTC. This codes for CASSPVGLSGANVLTF. The chain is built from TRBV18 and TRBJ2-6; no definite D call. The V gene's germline CDR1 is KGHSH and CDR2 LQKENI. Trimming took 6 bases from V and 0 from J, leaving 12 bases between them. The CDR3 runs to 16 residues.

This CDR3 reads CSVGLRLASLEQFF. The CDR3 region has the DNA TGCAGCGTTGGTTTGAGACTAGCGTCTTTAGAGCAGTTCTTC. V is TRBV29-1 and J is TRBJ2-1, with 8 positions matching TRBD2. The CDR3 is 14 residues long. Per germline, CDR1 SQVTM and CDR2 ANQGSEA. Trimming removed 4 bases from V and 10 bases from J; junction bases left unmatched: 12.

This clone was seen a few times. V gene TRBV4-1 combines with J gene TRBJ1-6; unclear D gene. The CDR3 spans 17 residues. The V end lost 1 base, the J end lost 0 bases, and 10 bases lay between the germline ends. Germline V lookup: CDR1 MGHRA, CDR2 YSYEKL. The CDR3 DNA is TGCGCCAGCAGCCAAGGCTGGGCGAGCTCCTATAATTCACCCCTCCACTTT. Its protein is CASSQGWASSYNSPLHF.

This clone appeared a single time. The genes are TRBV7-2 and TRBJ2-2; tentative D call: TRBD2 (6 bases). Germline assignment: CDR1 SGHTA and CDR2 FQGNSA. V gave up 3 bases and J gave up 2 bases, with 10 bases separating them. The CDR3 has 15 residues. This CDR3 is CASSFSGGNTGELFF. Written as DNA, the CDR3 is TGTGCCAGCAGCTTTTCCGGGGGAAACACCGGGGAGCTGTTTTTT.

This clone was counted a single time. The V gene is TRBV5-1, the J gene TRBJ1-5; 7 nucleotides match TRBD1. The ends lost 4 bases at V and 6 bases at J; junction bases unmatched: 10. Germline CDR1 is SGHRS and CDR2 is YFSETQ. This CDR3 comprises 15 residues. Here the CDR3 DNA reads TGCGCCAGCAGCCCATCAACAGGGGAAGGTCAGCCCCAGCATTTT. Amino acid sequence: CASSPSTGEGQPQHF.

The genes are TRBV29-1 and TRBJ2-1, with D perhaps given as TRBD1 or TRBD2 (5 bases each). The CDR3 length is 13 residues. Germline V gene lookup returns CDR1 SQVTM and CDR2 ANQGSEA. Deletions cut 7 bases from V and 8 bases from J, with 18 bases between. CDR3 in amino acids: CSAGRDSPDEQFF. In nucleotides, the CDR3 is TGCAGCGCGGGACGAGACAGCCCCGATGAGCAGTTCTTC.

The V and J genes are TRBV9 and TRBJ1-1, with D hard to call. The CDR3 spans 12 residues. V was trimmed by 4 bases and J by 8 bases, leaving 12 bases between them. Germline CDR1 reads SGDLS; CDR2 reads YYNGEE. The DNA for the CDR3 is TGTGCCAGCAGCAGGTGGGAAGGAGAAGCTTTCTTT. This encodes CASSRWEGEAFF.

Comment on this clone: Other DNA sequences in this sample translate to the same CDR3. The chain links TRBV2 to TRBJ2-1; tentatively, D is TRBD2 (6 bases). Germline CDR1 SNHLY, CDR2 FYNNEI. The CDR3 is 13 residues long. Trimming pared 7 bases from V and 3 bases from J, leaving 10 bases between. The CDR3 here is CASTAGGYNEQFF. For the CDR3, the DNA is TGTGCCAGCACAGCGGGCGGCTACAATGAGCAGTTCTTC.

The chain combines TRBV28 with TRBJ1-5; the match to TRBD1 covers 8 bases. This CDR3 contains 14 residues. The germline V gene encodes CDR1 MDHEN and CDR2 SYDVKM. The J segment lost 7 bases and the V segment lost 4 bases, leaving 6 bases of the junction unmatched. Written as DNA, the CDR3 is TGTGCCAGCAGTTCGACAGGGGAAAACCAGCCCCAGCATTTT. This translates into CASSSTGENQPQHF.

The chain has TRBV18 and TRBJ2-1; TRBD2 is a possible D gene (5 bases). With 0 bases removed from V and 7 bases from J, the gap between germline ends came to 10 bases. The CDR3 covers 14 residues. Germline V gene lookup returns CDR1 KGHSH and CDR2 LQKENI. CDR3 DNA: TGTGCCAGCTCACCACCGGGAGTGCGGAATGAGCAGTTCTTC. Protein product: CASSPPGVRNEQFF.

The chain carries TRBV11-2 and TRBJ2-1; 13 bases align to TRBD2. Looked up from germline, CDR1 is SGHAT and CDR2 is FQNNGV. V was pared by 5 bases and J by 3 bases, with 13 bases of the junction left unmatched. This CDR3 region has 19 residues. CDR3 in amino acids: CASSPRGLAGRGDYNEQFF. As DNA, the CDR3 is TGTGCCAGCAGCCCCAGGGGACTAGCGGGGAGGGGGGACTACAATGAGCAGTTCTTC.

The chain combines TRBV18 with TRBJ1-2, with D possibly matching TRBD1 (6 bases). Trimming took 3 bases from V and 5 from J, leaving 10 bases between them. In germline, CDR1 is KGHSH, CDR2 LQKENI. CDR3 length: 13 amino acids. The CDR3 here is CASSPSGEYGYTF. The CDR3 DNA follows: TGTGCCAGCTCACCGTCAGGGGAATATGGCTACACCTTC. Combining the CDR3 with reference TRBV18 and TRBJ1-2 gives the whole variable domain NAGVMQNPRHLVRRRGQEARLRCSPMKGHSHVYWYRQLPEEGLKFMVYLQKENIIDESGMPKERFSAEFPKEGPSILRIQQVVRGDSAAYFCASSPSGEYGYTFGSGTRLTVV.

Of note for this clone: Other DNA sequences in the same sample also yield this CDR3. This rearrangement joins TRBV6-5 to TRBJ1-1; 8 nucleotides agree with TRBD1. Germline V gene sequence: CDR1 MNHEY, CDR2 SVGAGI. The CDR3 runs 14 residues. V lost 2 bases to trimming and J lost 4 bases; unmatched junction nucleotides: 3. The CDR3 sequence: CASSYGTGGTEAFF. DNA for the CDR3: TGTGCCAGCAGTTACGGCACAGGGGGCACTGAAGCTTTCTTT.

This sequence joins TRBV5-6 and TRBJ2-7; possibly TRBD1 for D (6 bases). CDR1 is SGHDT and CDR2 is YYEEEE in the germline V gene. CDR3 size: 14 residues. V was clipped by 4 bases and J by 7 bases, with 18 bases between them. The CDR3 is CASSPGQLWWEQYF. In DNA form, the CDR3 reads TGTGCCAGCAGCCCGGGACAATTATGGTGGGAGCAGTACTTC.

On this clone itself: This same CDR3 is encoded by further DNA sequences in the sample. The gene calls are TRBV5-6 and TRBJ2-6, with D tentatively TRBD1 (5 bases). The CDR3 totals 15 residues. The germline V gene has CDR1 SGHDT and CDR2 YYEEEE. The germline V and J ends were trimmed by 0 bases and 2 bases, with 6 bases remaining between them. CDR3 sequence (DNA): TGTGCCAGCAGCTTGGCAGGGCCTGGGGCCAACGTCCTGACTTTC. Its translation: CASSLAGPGANVLTF.